This paragraph covers one TCR beta chain sequence. TCRdb's copy holds only in-frame clones and misses some; the assay was immunoSEQ multiplex PCR. The table lists 110,000 to 150,000 clones, about 89% of them singletons. These data belong to a study of blood T cell repertoires in COVID-19. For the study at large: Nucleic acid was either cDNA or gDNA, and it came from T cells, B-cell-depleted T cells, or PBMCs.

Germline V gives CDR1 LGHDT, CDR2 YNNKEL (reference sequence). With V trimmed by 4 bases and J by 7 bases, 7 bases remained unmatched. CDR3 length: 14 residues. This chain connects TRBV3-1 (or the pseudogene TRBV3-2) to TRBJ2-1, with 7 bases aligning to TRBD2. Sequenced: peripheral blood. This clonotype was sampled from a man between 60 and 75 years old with active or convalescent COVID-19. The CDR3 bases are TGTGCCAGCAGCCTGTCAAGCGGGGTAAATGAGCAGTTCTTC. This encodes CASSLSSGVNEQFF.